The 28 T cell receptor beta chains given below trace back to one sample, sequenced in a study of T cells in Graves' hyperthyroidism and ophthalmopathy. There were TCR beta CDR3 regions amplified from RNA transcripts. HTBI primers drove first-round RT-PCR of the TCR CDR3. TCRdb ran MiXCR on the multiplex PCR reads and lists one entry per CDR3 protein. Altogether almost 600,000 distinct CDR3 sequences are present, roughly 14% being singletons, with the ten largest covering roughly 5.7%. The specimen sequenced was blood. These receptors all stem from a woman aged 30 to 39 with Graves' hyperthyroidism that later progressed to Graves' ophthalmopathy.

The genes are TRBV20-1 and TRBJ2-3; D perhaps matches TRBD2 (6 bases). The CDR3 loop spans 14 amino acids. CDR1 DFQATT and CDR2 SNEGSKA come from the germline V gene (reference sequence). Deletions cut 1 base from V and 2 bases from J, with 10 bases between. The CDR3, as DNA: TGCAGTGCTAGAGTCTGGGGGGTCACAGATACGCAGTATTTT. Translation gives CSARVWGVTDTQYF.

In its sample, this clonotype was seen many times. The CDR3 spells CAITSETEQYF. CDR3 nucleotides: TGTGCCATCACATCCGAGACCGAGCAGTACTTC. The genes are TRBV7-9 and TRBJ2-7, with D unclear. There are 11 residues in the CDR3. Trimming shortened V by 10 bases and J by 6 bases, and 13 bases separated the two germline ends. Germline-derived CDR1 and CDR2 are SEHNR and FQNEAQ (reference sequence).

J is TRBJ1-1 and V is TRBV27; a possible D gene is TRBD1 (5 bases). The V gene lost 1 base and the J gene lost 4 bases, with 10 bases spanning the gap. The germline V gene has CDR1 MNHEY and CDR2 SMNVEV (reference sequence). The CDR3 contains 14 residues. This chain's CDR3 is CASSLFQGSTEAFF. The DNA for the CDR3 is TGTGCCAGCAGTTTATTCCAGGGCTCCACTGAAGCTTTCTTT.

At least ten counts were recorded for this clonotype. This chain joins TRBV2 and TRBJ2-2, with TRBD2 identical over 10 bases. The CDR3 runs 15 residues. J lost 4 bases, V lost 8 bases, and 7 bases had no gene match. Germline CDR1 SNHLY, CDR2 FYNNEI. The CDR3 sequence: CASHQTSGFTGELFF. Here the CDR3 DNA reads TGTGCCAGCCATCAGACTAGCGGGTTCACCGGGGAGCTGTTTTTT. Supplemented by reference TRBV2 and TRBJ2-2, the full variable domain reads EPEVTQTPSHQVTQMGQEVILRCVPISNHLYFYWYRQILGQKVEFLVSFYNNEISEKSEIFDDQFSVERPDGSNFTLKIRSTKLEDSAMYFCASHQTSGFTGELFFGEGSRLTVL.

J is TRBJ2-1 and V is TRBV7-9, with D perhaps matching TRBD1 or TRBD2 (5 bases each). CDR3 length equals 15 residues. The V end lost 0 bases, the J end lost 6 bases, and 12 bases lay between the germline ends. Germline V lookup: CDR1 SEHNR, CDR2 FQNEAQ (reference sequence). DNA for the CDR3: TGTGCCAGCAGCTTAGCCCCCTCCGGGGCCAATGAGCAGTTCTTC. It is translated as CASSLAPSGANEQFF.

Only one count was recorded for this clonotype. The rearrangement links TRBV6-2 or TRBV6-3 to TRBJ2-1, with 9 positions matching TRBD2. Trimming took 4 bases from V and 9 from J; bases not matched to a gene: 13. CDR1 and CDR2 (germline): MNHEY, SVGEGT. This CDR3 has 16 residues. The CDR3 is CASSSPLAGEVTEQFF. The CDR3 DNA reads TGTGCCAGCAGTTCCCCTTTAGCGGGAGAGGTAACTGAGCAGTTCTTC.

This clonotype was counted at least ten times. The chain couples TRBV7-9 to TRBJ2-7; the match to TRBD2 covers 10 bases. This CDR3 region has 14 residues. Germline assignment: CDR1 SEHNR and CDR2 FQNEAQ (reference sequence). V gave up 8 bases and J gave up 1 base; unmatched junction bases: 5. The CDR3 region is CASAGTSASYEQYF. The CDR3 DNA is TGTGCCAGCGCCGGGACTAGCGCTTCCTACGAGCAGTACTTC.

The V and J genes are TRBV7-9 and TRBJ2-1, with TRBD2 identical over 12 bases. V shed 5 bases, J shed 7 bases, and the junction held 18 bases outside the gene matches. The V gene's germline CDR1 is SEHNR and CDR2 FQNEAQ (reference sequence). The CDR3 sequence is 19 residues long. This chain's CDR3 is CASSPSPYSSGRGKNEQFF. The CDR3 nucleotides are TGTGCCAGCAGCCCTTCCCCTTATTCTAGCGGGAGGGGGAAGAATGAGCAGTTCTTC.

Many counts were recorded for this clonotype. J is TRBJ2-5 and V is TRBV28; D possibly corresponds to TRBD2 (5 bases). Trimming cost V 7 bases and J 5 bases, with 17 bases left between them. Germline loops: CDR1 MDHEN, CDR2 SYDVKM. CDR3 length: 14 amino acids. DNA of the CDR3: TGTGCCAGCACCTCGCTCGGGGTTTGGGAGACCCAGTACTTC. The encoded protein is CASTSLGVWETQYF.

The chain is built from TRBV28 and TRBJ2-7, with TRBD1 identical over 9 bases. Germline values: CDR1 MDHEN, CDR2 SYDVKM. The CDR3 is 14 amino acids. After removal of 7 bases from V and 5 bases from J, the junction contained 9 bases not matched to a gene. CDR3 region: CASMEVDRGHEQYF. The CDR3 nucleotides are TGTGCCAGCATGGAAGTGGACAGGGGCCACGAGCAGTACTTC.

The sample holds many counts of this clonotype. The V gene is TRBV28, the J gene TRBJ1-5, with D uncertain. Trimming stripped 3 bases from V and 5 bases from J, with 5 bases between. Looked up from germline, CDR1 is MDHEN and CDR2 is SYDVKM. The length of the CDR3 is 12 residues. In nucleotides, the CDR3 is TGTGCCAGCAGTTTTGCTTATCAGCCCCAGCATTTT. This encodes CASSFAYQPQHF.

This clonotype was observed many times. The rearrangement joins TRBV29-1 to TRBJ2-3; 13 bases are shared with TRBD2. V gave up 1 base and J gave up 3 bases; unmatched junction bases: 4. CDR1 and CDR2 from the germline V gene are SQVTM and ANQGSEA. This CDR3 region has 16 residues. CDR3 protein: CSVEGTSGSGTDTQYF. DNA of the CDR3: TGCAGCGTTGAAGGGACTAGCGGGAGTGGGACAGATACGCAGTATTTT.

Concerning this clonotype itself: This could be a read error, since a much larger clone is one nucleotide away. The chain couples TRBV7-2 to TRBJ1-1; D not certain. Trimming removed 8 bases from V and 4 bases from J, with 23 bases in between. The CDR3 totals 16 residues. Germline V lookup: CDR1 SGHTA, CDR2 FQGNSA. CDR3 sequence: CASGSRLPGPFTEAFF. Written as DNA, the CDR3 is TGTGCCAGCGGCTCACGACTCCCCGGGCCCTTCACTGAAGCTTTCTTT.

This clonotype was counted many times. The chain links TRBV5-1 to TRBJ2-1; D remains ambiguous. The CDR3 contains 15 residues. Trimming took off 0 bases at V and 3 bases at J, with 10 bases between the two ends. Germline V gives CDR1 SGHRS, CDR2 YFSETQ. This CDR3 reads CASSLGGTGYNEQFF. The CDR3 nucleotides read TGCGCCAGCAGCTTGGGGGGTACGGGCTACAATGAGCAGTTCTTC.

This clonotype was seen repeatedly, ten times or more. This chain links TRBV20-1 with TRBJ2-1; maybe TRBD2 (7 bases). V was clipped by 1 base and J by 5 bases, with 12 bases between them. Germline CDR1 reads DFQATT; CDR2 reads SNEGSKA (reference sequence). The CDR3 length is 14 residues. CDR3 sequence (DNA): TGCAGTGCTAGAGTTGGGGGGGCAAACAATGAGCAGTTCTTC. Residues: CSARVGGANNEQFF.

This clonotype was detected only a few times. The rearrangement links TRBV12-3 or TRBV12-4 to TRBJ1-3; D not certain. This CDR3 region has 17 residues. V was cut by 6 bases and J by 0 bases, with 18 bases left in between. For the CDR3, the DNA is TGTGCCAGCAGCCTACCCCTGACGGCCATCTCTGGAAACACCATATATTTT. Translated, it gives CASSLPLTAISGNTIYF.

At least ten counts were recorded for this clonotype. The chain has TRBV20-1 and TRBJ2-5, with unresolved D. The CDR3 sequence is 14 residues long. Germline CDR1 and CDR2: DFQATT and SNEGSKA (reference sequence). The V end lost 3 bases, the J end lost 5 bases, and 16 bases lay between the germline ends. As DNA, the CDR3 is TGCAGTGCTAGGATCGGCGAGATAAGGGAGACCCAGTACTTC. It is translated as CSARIGEIRETQYF.

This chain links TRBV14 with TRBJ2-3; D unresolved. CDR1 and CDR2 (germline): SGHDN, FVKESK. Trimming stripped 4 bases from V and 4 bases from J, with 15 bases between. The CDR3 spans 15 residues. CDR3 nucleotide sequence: TGTGCCAGCAGCCTCCTACAGAAATCCGCAGATACGCAGTATTTT. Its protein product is CASSLLQKSADTQYF.

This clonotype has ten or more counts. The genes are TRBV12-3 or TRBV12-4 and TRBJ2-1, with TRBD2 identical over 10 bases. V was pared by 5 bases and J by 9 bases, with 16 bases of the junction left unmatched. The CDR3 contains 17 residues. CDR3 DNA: TGTGCCAGCAGTGCCCGCAAAGGAGCGGGAGGGCCCGGTGAGCAGTTCTTC. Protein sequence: CASSARKGAGGPGEQFF.

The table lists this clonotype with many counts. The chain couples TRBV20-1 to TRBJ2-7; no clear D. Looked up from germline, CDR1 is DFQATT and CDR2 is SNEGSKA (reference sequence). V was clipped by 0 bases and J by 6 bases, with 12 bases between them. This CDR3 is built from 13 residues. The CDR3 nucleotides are TGCAGTGCTAGAGATGATAGCTATTCCGAGCAGTACTTC. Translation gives CSARDDSYSEQYF.

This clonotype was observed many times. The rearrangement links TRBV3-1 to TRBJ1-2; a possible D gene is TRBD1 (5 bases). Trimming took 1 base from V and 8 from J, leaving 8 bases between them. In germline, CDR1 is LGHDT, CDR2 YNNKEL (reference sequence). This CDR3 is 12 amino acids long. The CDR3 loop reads CASSQVGGGYTF. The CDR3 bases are TGTGCCAGCAGCCAAGTGGGGGGAGGCTACACCTTC.

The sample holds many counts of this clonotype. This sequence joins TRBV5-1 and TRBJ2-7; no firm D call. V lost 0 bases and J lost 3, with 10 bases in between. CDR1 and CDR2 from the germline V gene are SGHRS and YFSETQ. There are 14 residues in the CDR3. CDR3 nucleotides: TGCGCCAGCAGCTTGGGAACAGAAGGCTACGAGCAGTACTTC. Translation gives CASSLGTEGYEQYF. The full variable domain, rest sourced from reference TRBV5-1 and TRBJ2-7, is KAGVTQTPRYLIKTRGQQVTLSCSPISGHRSVSWYQQTPGQGLQFLFEYFSETQRNKGNFPGRFSGRQFSNSRSEMNVSTLELGDSALYLCASSLGTEGYEQYFGPGTRLTVT.

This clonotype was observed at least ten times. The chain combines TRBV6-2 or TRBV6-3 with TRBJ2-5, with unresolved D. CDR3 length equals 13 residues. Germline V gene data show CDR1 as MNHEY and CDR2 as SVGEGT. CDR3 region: CAGRSTYQETQYF. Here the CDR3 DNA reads TGTGCAGGGCGCTCAACCTACCAAGAGACCCAGTACTTC.

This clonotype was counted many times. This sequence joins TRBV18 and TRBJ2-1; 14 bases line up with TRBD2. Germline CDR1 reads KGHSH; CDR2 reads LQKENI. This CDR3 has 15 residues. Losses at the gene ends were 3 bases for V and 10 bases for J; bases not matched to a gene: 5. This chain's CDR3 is CASSPTSGREREQFF. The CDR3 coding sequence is TGTGCCAGCTCACCGACTAGCGGGAGGGAGCGAGAGCAGTTCTTC.

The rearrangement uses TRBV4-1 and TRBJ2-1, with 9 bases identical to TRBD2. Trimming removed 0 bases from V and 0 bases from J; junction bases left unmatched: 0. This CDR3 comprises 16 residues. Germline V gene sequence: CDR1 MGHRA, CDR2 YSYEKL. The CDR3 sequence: CASSQDSGSSYNEQFF. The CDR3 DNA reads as TGCGCCAGCAGCCAAGATAGCGGGAGCTCCTACAATGAGCAGTTCTTC.

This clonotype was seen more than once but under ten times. The CDR3: CASSLAHGQGHYEQYF. DNA of the CDR3: TGTGCCAGCAGCTTAGCCCACGGACAGGGGCACTACGAGCAGTACTTC. V is TRBV7-6 and J is TRBJ2-7, with 9 nucleotides matching TRBD1. Germline values: CDR1 SGHVS, CDR2 FNYEAQ. The CDR3 loop spans 16 amino acids. The V gene end was trimmed by 0 bases and the J gene end by 3 bases; junction bases not matched to a gene: 6.

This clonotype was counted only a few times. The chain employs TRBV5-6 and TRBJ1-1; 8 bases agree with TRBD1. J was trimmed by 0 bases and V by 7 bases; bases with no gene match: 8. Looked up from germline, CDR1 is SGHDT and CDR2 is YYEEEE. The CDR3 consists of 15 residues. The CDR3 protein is CASSGTGFMNTEAFF. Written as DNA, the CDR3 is TGTGCCAGCTCTGGGACAGGCTTCATGAACACTGAAGCTTTCTTT.

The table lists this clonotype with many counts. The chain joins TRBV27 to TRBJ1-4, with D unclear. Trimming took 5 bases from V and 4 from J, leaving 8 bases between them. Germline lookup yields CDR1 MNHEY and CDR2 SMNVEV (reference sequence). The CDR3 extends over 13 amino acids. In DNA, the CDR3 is TGTGCCAGCAGTCCGTTCATTAATGAAAAACTGTTTTTT. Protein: CASSPFINEKLFF. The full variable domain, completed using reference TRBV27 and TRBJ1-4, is EAQVTQNPRYLITVTGKKLTVTCSQNMNHEYMSWYRQDPGLGLRQIYYSMNVEVTDKGDVPEGYKVSRKEKRNFPLILESPSPNQTSLYFCASSPFINEKLFFGSGTQLSVL.